The rows below give T cell receptor beta chains drawn from one sample of a study of T-cell reconstitution after alpha-beta-depleted transplantation in children. TCRdb reprocessed the PCR reads with MiXCR, giving one entry per CDR3 protein. The data contain about 58,000 distinct CDR3 sequences, roughly 45% of them singletons. Specimen: PBMCs, mostly from graft donor cells, collected 360 days after TCRalphabeta/CD19-depleted stem cell transplant. These receptors were collected from a male patient aged 5 to 17 who had a stem cell transplant for acute lymphoblastic leukemia, so the T cells may come from the graft donor. CDR3s include the opening cysteine and the closing phenylalanine or tryptophan. D genes are given only for firm matches. Clone sizes are given selectively: once, few, many, or a class where the clone is expanded.

D gene	CDR3 length	clone size	V gene	J gene	CDR3 DNA	CDR3 protein
-	13	-	TRBV12-3/TRBV12-4	TRBJ2-7	TGTGCCAGCAGCTTAGGGGGTCCCTACGAGCAGTACTTC	CASSLGGPYEQYF
-	15	-	TRBV10-3	TRBJ2-2	TGTGCCATCAGTGAGTCGGGAGAAAACACCGGGGAGCTGTTTTTT	CAISESGENTGELFF
TRBD1	17	-	TRBV7-2	TRBJ1-3	TGTGCCAGCAGCTTAGCCCCGACAGGGGGCTACGGAAACACCATATATTTT	CASSLAPTGGYGNTIYF
-	15	-	TRBV28	TRBJ2-1	TGTGCCAGCACCCCTCCCCGGGACGGGTACAATGAGCAGTTCTTC	CASTPPRDGYNEQFF
TRBD1	14	few	TRBV29-1	TRBJ2-7	TGCAGCGTGGGGACAGGTTCGGTCTCCTACGAGCAGTACTTC	CSVGTGSVSYEQYF
-	15	-	TRBV5-1	TRBJ2-3	TGCGCCAGCCGGGCCTCTTTGAACCCCACAGATACGCAGTATTTT	CASRASLNPTDTQYF
-	13	-	TRBV12-3/TRBV12-4	TRBJ2-7	TGTGCCAGCAGGACAGGTTGGTCGCCCGAGCAGTACTTC	CASRTGWSPEQYF
TRBD1	15	-	TRBV5-1	TRBJ2-1	TGCGCCAGCAGCCAAGACAGGGGAAACAACAATGAGCAGTTCTTC	CASSQDRGNNNEQFF
-	12	-	TRBV13	TRBJ2-1	TGTGCCAGCAGCCTTGGGCGGTATGAGCAGTTCTTC	CASSLGRYEQFF
TRBD2	20	-	TRBV28	TRBJ2-5	TGTGCCAGCTGGGAGGGTCTTGTGACTAGCGGGAGCAGGGTGAAAGAGACCCAGTACTTC	CASWEGLVTSGSRVKETQYF
-	13	-	TRBV24-1	TRBJ2-3	TGTGCCACCAGTCGGTACTCGGGAGATACGCAGTATTTT	CATSRYSGDTQYF
-	12	-	TRBV7-1	TRBJ2-1	TGTGCCAGCAGCTCACAGGGGAATGAGCAGTTCTTC	CASSSQGNEQFF
-	14	once	TRBV5-1	TRBJ2-2	TGCGCCAGCAGCTCCGACAGAATCACCGGGGAGCTGTTTTTT	CASSSDRITGELFF
-	13	-	TRBV5-1	TRBJ1-5	TGCGCCAGCAGCTTGGGTCCCAATCAGCCCCAGCATTTT	CASSLGPNQPQHF
-	17	-	TRBV18	TRBJ2-5	TGTGCCAGCTCACCCTACCAGGGAAGATCATCTCAAGAGACCCAGTACTTC	CASSPYQGRSSQETQYF
TRBD2	15	-	TRBV7-9	TRBJ2-2	TGTGCCAGCAGCCGGGAGGTCCGGAGCACCGGGGAGCTGTTTTTT	CASSREVRSTGELFF
-	11	-	TRBV29-1	TRBJ2-1	TGCAGCGCTGGGGAGGACAATGAGCAGTTCTTC	CSAGEDNEQFF
-	14	few	TRBV7-9	TRBJ1-5	TGTGCCAGCAGTTTGGGTTATAGCAATCAGCCCCAGCATTTT	CASSLGYSNQPQHF
-	13	-	TRBV6-5	TRBJ1-5	TGTGCCAGCAGTTGGAATAGCAATCAGCCCCAGCATTTT	CASSWNSNQPQHF
TRBD2	14	-	TRBV10-3	TRBJ2-2	TGTGCCGTCCTAGCGGGAGGGGATGCCGGGGAGCTGTTTTTT	CAVLAGGDAGELFF
-	15	once	TRBV6-5	TRBJ2-2	TGTGCCAGCAGTTACTTTGCGCCGAACACCGGGGAGCTGTTTTTT	CASSYFAPNTGELFF
-	13	-	TRBV7-3	TRBJ2-1	TGTGCCAGCAGCTTAGGCCCAGCTAATGAGCAGTTCTTC	CASSLGPANEQFF
-	15	-	TRBV5-5	TRBJ1-1	TGTGCCAGCAGCGGACACCAGGGATGGGCAATGGAAGCTTTCTTT	CASSGHQGWAMEAFF
TRBD1	15	-	TRBV20-1	TRBJ2-7	TGCAGTGCCCCCGGGACAGGGATAAGCTCCTACGAGCAGTACTTC	CSAPGTGISSYEQYF
-	13	-	TRBV4-2	TRBJ2-7	TGTGCCAGCAGCCAAGTGGGCAACTACGAGCAGTACTTC	CASSQVGNYEQYF
-	13	-	TRBV3-1	TRBJ1-1	TGTGCCAGCAGCCCCCGAACGAACACTGAAGCTTTCTTT	CASSPRTNTEAFF
-	14	-	TRBV7-2	TRBJ2-7	TGTGCCAGCAGCTATGGGGCAGGGCGCTACGAGCAGTACTTC	CASSYGAGRYEQYF